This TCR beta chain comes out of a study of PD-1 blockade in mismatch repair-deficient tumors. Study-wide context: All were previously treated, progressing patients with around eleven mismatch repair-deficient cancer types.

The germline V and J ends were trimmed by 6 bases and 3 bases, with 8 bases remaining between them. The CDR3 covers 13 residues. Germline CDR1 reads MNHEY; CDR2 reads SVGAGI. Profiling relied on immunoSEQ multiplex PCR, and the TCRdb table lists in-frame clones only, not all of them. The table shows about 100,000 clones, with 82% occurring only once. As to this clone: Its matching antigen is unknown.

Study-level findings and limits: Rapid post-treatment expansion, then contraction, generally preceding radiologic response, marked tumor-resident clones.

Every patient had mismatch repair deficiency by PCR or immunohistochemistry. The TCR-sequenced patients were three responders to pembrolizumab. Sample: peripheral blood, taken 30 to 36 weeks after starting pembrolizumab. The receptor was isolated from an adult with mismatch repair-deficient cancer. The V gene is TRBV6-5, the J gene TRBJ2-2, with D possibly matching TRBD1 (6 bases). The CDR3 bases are TGTGCCAGCAGCCAGGGGTACACCGGGGAGCTGTTTTTT. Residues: CASSQGYTGELFF.